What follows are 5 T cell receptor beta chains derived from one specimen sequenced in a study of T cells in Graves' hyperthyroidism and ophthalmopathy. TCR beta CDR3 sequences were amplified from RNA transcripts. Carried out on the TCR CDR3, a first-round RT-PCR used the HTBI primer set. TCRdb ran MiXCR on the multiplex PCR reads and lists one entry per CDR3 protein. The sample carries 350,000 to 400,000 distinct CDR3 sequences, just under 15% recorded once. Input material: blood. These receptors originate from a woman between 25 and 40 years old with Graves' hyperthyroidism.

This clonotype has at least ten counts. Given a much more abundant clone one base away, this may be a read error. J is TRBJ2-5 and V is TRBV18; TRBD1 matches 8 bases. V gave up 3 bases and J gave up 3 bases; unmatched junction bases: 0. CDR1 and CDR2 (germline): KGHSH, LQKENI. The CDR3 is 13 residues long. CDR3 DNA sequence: TGTGCCAGCTCACCGGGACAGGAAGAGACCCAGTACTTC. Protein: CASSPGQEETQYF.

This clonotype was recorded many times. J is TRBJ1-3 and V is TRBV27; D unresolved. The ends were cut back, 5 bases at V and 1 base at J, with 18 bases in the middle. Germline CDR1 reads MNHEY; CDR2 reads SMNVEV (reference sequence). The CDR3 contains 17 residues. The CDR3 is CASSQTSVRTSGNTIYF. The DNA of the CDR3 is TGTGCCAGCAGTCAAACCTCGGTCAGGACGTCTGGAAACACCATATATTTT.

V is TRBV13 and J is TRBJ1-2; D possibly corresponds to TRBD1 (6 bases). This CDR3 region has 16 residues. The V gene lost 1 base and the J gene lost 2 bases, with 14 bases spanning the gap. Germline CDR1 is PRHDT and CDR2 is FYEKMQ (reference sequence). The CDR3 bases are TGTGCCAGCAGCTTAGTCGGGGGACAATACAACTATGGCTACACCTTC. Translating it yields CASSLVGGQYNYGYTF.

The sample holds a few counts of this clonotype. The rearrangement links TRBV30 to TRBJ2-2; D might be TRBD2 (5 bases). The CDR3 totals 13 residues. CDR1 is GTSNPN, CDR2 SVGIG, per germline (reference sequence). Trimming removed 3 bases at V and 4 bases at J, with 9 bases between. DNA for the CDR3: TGTGCCTGGAGCCCCGGGATCACCGGGGAGCTGTTTTTT. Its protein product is CAWSPGITGELFF. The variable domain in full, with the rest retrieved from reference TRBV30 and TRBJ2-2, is SQTIHQWPATLVQPVGSPLSLECTVEGTSNPNLYWYRQAAGRGLQLLFYSVGIGQISSEVPQNLSASRPQDRQFILSSKKLLLSDSGFYLCAWSPGITGELFFGEGSRLTVL.

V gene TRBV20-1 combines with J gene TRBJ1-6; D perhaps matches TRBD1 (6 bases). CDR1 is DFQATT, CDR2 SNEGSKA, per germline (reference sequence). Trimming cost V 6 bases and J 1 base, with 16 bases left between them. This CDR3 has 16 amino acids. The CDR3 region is CSAPRGGQSYNSPLHF. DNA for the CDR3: TGCAGTGCCCCTAGGGGGGGGCAGTCCTATAATTCACCCCTCCACTTT.